This T cell receptor beta chain was recorded in a study of regulatory T cells in long-lasting Graves disease. In the study overall: Persistence in Graves' disease denoted antithyroid drug use beyond 5 years alongside positive TSH receptor antibodies. Study-wide results and limits: Clonotypes that were public and shared totalled approximately 3,000 in persistent patients versus 900 to 1,000 in new patients.

There are many counts of this clonotype. Antigen unknown. The time point was: persistent/refractory GD, antithyroid drugs over 5 years with positive TRAb. Following extraction of RNA from PBMCs, that RNA was used to make the TCR library. iRepertoire HTBI primers and Arm-PCR of CDR3 regions built TCR beta libraries. The authors' processing: Segment identification across samples yielded 55 to 65 TRBV and around 13 TRBJ segments. MiXCR, applied by TCRdb to the multiplex PCR reads, yields one record per CDR3 protein. TCRdb's processing, not the study's, gives the V and J calls here. The profile shows a few hundred thousand distinct CDR3 sequences, about 23% of them singletons. V was shortened by 1 base and J by 0 bases, with 16 bases between the two germline ends. This CDR3 is built from 17 residues. Germline V gene lookup returns CDR1 MNHEY and CDR2 SVGAGI.

Here the sequenced sample was peripheral blood mononuclear cells (PBMCs), taken when the disease was refractory, from a patient treated with antithyroid drugs. This clonotype was obtained from a woman aged 40 to 50 with Graves disease. V is TRBV6-5 and J is TRBJ2-7; maybe TRBD1 (6 bases). The CDR3 loop is CASSYFFLTGHSYEQYF. The CDR3 DNA reads as TGTGCCAGCAGTTACTTCTTCCTAACGGGACACTCCTACGAGCAGTACTTC.